Following are 20 T cell receptor beta chains from one sample sequenced in a study of shared clonotypes between healthy human individuals. The repertoire was sequenced with immunoSEQ multiplex PCR; TCRdb's copy has only in-frame clones and lacks some. The profile shows 650,000 to 700,000 clones, roughly 91% of them singletons. The material sequenced was memory CD8+ T cells from PBMCs. Indicated subset: CD45RO+ cells pooled with CCR7-negative TemRA cells. Receptors were obtained from a young man in good health. Some clones in this sample may be carry-over from other donors' samples.

The chain employs TRBV19 and TRBJ1-2; TRBD1 aligns across 9 bases. Germline V gene sequence: CDR1 LNHDA, CDR2 SQIVND (reference sequence). V was clipped by 9 bases and J by 5 bases; unmatched bases: 13. CDR3 size: 15 residues. The CDR3 nucleotides read TGTGCCAGCGGGGGAACCCGGGGACAGGGTTATGGCTACACCTTC. This sequence encodes CASGGTRGQGYGYTF.

As for this clone: This sample includes further DNA sequences coding for the same CDR3. The rearrangement links TRBV4-1 to TRBJ1-1; D call uncertain. CDR1 and CDR2 from the germline V gene are MGHRA and YSYEKL. The CDR3 sequence is 14 residues long. Trimming removed 1 base from V and 0 bases from J, with 6 bases in between. CDR3 amino acids: CASSQVALNTEAFF. CDR3 DNA: TGCGCCAGCAGCCAAGTCGCCCTGAACACTGAAGCTTTCTTT.

The rearrangement links TRBV5-6 to TRBJ1-2; D gene ambiguous. Germline V gives CDR1 SGHDT, CDR2 YYEEEE. V lost 0 bases and J 5 bases, leaving 14 bases between the germline ends. The CDR3 has 15 amino acids. The CDR3 DNA reads as TGTGCCAGCAGCTTGGTTGGCGGAGGCTTTTATGGCTACACCTTC. This sequence encodes CASSLVGGGFYGYTF. The complete variable domain, with remaining parts taken from reference TRBV5-6 and TRBJ1-2, reads DAGVTQSPTHLIKTRGQQVTLRCSPKSGHDTVSWYQQALGQGPQFIFQYYEEEERQRGNFPDRFSGHQFPNYSSELNVNALLLGDSALYLCASSLVGGGFYGYTFGSGTRLTVV.

V and J are TRBV7-9 and TRBJ1-2, with D tentatively TRBD1 (6 bases). The CDR3 is made up of 15 amino acids. V shed 1 base and J shed 4 bases, with 13 bases lying between them. CDR1 SEHNR and CDR2 FQNEAQ come from the germline V gene (reference sequence). In nucleotides, the CDR3 is TGTGCCAGCAGCTTAGGGGGGGCCAGCTCCTATGGCTACACCTTC. This encodes CASSLGGASSYGYTF.

The CDR3 loop is CASSAGTGASSTEAFF. CDR3 bases: TGCGCCAGCAGCGCCGGGACAGGGGCCTCGAGCACTGAAGCTTTCTTT. The chain recombines TRBV5-1 with TRBJ1-1; 10 positions agree with TRBD1. Germline loops: CDR1 SGHRS, CDR2 YFSETQ. CDR3 length: 16 residues. The ends lost 4 bases at V and 4 bases at J; junction bases unmatched: 10.

This clone was found once. The chain links TRBV27 to TRBJ2-1, with TRBD1 as a possible D gene (6 bases). Germline V CDR1 and CDR2: MNHEY, SMNVEV (reference sequence). The CDR3 runs to 12 residues. V was pared by 4 bases and J by 13 bases, with 14 bases between. In nucleotides, the CDR3 is TGTGCCAGCAGTTCAACCCGGACAGTACAGTTCTTC. Translating it yields CASSSTRTVQFF.

This clone came up once. The chain links TRBV7-9 to TRBJ2-5; D call uncertain. Trimming took off 5 bases at V and 0 bases at J, with 10 bases between the two ends. Germline loops: CDR1 SEHNR, CDR2 FQNEAQ (reference sequence). This CDR3 is 14 amino acids long. In DNA form, the CDR3 reads TGTGCCAGCAGCCCCACTACGTACCAAGAGACCCAGTACTTC. This gives the protein CASSPTTYQETQYF.

The CDR3 reads CASSEWGGRALNEQFF. Written as DNA, the CDR3 is TGTGCCAGCAGTGAGTGGGGCGGGAGGGCCCTGAATGAGCAGTTCTTC. The V and J genes are TRBV2 and TRBJ2-1; the match to TRBD2 covers 9 bases. The trim removed 3 bases at V and 7 bases at J, leaving 10 bases unmatched. CDR3 length: 16 residues. The germline gives CDR1 SNHLY, CDR2 FYNNEI.

This clone came up a few times. The V gene is TRBV5-1, the J gene TRBJ2-1, with 9 bases fitting TRBD2. V shed 5 bases and J 3 bases; nucleotides not matched to a gene: 6. The CDR3 contains 15 residues. Looked up from germline, CDR1 is SGHRS and CDR2 is YFSETQ. The CDR3: CASRSGGPLYNEQFF. In DNA form, the CDR3 reads TGCGCCAGCAGGAGCGGGGGGCCCCTCTACAATGAGCAGTTCTTC.

The chain uses TRBV7-9 and TRBJ1-4; D perhaps matches TRBD1 (6 bases). Germline assignment: CDR1 SEHNR and CDR2 FQNEAQ (reference sequence). V shed 5 bases and J shed 7 bases, with 11 bases lying between them. The CDR3 runs to 13 residues. CDR3 nucleotide sequence: TGTGCCAGCAGCCCGACAGGACTTGAAAAACTGTTTTTT. This translates into CASSPTGLEKLFF.

V usage is TRBV29-1 and J usage is TRBJ2-1; 8 nucleotides line up with TRBD1. Germline V gene data show CDR1 as SQVTM and CDR2 as ANQGSEA. Trimming cost V 3 bases and J 8 bases; bases outside gene matches: 0. The CDR3 is 11 residues long. The DNA of the CDR3 is TGCAGCGTTGAGACAGGGGATGAGCAGTTCTTC. Its protein product is CSVETGDEQFF.

This clone was observed a single time. This chain connects TRBV7-9 to TRBJ2-5; no definite D call. The CDR3 has 12 residues. Looked up from germline, CDR1 is SEHNR and CDR2 is FQNEAQ (reference sequence). The V end lost 6 bases, the J end lost 5 bases, and 10 bases lay between the germline ends. The CDR3 is CASSSSVETQYF. Here the CDR3 DNA reads TGTGCCAGCAGTAGTTCGGTGGAGACCCAGTACTTC.

The V gene is TRBV6-5, the J gene TRBJ2-1, with 8 bases that match TRBD1. V lost 6 bases, J lost 6 bases, and 7 bases stayed unmatched. The CDR3 has 14 amino acids. Germline CDR1 is MNHEY and CDR2 is SVGAGI. CDR3 sequence reads: CASSWTGNTNEQFF. The CDR3 nucleotides read TGTGCCAGCAGCTGGACAGGGAATACCAATGAGCAGTTCTTC.

This chain connects TRBV25-1 to TRBJ2-1; tentatively, D is TRBD2 (5 bases). V lost 3 bases and J lost 5, with 14 bases in between. CDR1 and CDR2 from the germline V gene are MGHDK and SYGVNS. This CDR3 is 15 amino acids long. The CDR3 bases are TGTGCCAGCAGTGAGTTAGGGAGAGAAGACAATGAGCAGTTCTTC. Translating gives CASSELGREDNEQFF.

The rearrangement uses TRBV6-4 and TRBJ1-1; possible D gene TRBD1, 6 bases. Germline V CDR1 and CDR2: MRHNA, SNTAGT. Trimming removed 0 bases at V and 4 bases at J, with 12 bases between. This CDR3 contains 15 residues. CDR3 protein: CASSDSETGTTEAFF. Written as DNA, the CDR3 is TGTGCCAGCAGTGACTCCGAAACAGGGACCACTGAAGCTTTCTTT.

The chain links TRBV6-1 to TRBJ2-5; D call uncertain. The DNA matches TRBJ2-7 better at its end, which makes the J call doubtful. Germline assignment: CDR1 MNHNS and CDR2 SASEGT. This CDR3 has 15 residues. This CDR3 reads CASSEGLGSPYEQYF. In DNA form, the CDR3 reads TGTGCCAGCAGTGAAGGTCTAGGATCTCCCTACGAGCAGTACTTC.

V is TRBV6-4 and J is TRBJ2-7; 7 positions match TRBD1. The ends lost 4 bases at V and 0 bases at J; junction bases unmatched: 3. The CDR3 runs to 14 residues. Germline V gene sequence: CDR1 MRHNA, CDR2 SNTAGT. The CDR3 reads CASSGRTGSYEQYF. The CDR3 DNA follows: TGTGCCAGCAGTGGGCGGACAGGCTCCTACGAGCAGTACTTC.

This clone was detected only once. The chain employs TRBV13 and TRBJ2-7, with TRBD1 as a possible D gene (5 bases). The V end lost 0 bases, the J end lost 0 bases, and 15 bases lay between the germline ends. CDR3 length: 17 amino acids. The germline V gene has CDR1 PRHDT and CDR2 FYEKMQ (reference sequence). The CDR3 nucleotides are TGTGCCAGCAGCTTAGGGAGGCAGGGATCGAGCTCCTACGAGCAGTACTTC. This gives the protein CASSLGRQGSSSYEQYF.

CDR3 bases: TGTGCCAGCAGCTTAGGGGAGGGACTAGCGGGAGGGCCGGCAGATACGCAGTATTTT. It yields the protein CASSLGEGLAGGPADTQYF. This chain links TRBV7-2 with TRBJ2-3, with TRBD2 matching 16 bases. V was clipped by 1 base and J by 4 bases; unmatched bases: 8. Germline values: CDR1 SGHTA, CDR2 FQGNSA. The CDR3 has 19 amino acids.

This chain uses TRBV27 with TRBJ1-2; TRBD1 matches 10 bases. The CDR3 runs to 13 residues. Germline V gives CDR1 MNHEY, CDR2 SMNVEV (reference sequence). J lost 7 bases, V lost 5 bases, and 4 bases had no gene match. The CDR3 coding sequence is TGTGCCAGCAGTCCAAGGACAGGGGGTGGCTACACCTTC. Translation gives CASSPRTGGGYTF.